The T cell receptor beta chain described here comes from a study of blood T cell repertoires in COVID-19. Per the study methods: Reference gene primer amplification yielded estimated nucleated cell counts. The protocol was immunoSEQ multiplex PCR, while the TCRdb copy is restricted to in-frame clones and leaves out a portion. The DNA gave D and trimming, while V, J and clone size come from that table. The data contain roughly 350,000 clones, more than 70% of them singletons. This CDR3 is 12 amino acids long. CDR1 MNHEY and CDR2 SVGEGT come from the germline V gene. V dropped 3 bases and J dropped 7 bases, with 9 bases sitting between them.

Material: peripheral blood. The genes are TRBV6-2 or TRBV6-3 and TRBJ2-5, with a tentative D call TRBD1 (5 bases). This TCR derives from a woman in her 30s with COVID-19, enrolled during active disease. In nucleotides, the CDR3 is TGTGCCAGCAGTTATCAGGGTGGGACCCAGTACTTC. Amino acid sequence: CASSYQGGTQYF.